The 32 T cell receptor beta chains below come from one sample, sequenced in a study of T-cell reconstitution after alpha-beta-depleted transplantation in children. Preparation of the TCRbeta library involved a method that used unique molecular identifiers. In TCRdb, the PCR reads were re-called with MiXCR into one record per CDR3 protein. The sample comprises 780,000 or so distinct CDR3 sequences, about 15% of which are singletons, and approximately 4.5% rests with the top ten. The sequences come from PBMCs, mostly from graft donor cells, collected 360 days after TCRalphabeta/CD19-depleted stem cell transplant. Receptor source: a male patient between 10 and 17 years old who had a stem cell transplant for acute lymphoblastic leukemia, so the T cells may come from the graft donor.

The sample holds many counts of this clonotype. CDR3 sequence: CASSFGGTAGYGYTF. DNA for the CDR3: TGTGCCAGCAGTTTTGGAGGGACAGCCGGCTATGGCTACACCTTC. J is TRBJ1-2 and V is TRBV28; 7 nucleotides align to TRBD1. V lost 3 bases to trimming and J lost 4 bases; unmatched junction nucleotides: 8. Germline CDR1 reads MDHEN; CDR2 reads SYDVKM. The CDR3 is 15 amino acids.

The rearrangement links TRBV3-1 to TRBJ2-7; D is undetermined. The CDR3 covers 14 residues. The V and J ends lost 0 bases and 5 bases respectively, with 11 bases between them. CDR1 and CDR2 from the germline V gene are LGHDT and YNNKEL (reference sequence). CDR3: CASSQDLSPNEQYF. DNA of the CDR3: TGTGCCAGCAGCCAAGATCTCAGTCCGAACGAGCAGTACTTC.

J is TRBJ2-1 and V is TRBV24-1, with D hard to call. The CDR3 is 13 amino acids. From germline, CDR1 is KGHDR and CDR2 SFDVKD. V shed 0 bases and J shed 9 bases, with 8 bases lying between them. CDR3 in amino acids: CATSDLQLGEQFF. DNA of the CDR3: TGTGCCACCAGTGATTTGCAGCTGGGTGAGCAGTTCTTC.

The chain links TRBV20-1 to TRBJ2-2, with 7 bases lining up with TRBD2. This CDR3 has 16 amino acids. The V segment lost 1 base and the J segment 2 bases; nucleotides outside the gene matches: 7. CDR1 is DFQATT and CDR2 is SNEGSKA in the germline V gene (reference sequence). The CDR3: CSARVPGGFNTGELFF. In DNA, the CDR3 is TGCAGTGCTAGAGTCCCGGGGGGATTTAACACCGGGGAGCTGTTTTTT.

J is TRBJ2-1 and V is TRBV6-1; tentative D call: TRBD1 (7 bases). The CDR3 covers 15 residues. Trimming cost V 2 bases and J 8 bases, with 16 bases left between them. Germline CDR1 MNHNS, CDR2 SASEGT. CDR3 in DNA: TGTGCCAGCAGTGAATTTAACAGGGGAGGCGATGAGCAGTTCTTC. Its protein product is CASSEFNRGGDEQFF.

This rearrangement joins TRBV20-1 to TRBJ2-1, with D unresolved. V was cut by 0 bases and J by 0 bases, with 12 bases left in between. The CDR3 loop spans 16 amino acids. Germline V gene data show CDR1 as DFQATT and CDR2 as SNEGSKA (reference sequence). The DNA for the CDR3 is TGCAGTGCTAGAGACCCGCCTTCGAGCTCCTACAATGAGCAGTTCTTC. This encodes CSARDPPSSSYNEQFF.

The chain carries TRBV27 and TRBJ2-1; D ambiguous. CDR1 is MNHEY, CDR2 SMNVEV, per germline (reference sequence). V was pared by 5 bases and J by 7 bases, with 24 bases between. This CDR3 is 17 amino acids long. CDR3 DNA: TGTGCCAGCAGTCCCAGCTTTCAGCGAGACCTCCGGAATGAGCAGTTCTTC. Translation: CASSPSFQRDLRNEQFF.

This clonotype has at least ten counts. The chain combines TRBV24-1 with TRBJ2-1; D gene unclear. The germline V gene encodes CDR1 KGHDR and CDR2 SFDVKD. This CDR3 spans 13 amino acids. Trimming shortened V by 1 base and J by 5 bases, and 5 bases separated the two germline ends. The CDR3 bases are TGTGCCACCAGTGATTTATGGGACAATGAGCAGTTCTTC. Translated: CATSDLWDNEQFF.

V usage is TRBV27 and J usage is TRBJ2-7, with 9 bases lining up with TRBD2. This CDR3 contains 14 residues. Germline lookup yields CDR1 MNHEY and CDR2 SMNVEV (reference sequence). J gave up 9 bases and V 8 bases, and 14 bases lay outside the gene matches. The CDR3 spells CASALSREGWGQYF. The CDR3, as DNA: TGTGCCAGCGCCCTATCGCGGGAGGGCTGGGGGCAGTACTTC.

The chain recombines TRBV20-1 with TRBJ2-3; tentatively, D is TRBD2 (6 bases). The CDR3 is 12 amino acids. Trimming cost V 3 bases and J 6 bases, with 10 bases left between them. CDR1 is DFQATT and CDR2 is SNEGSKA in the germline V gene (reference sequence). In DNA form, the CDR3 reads TGCAGTGCTAGCGGGAGCGGCGATACGCAGTATTTT. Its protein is CSASGSGDTQYF.

CDR3: CASSHEGGGRRYNEQFF. The CDR3 coding sequence is TGCGCCAGCAGCCATGAGGGGGGCGGGAGGCGCTACAATGAGCAGTTCTTC. The chain uses TRBV4-1 and TRBJ2-1; 8 bases are shared with TRBD2. The CDR3 contains 17 residues. Germline loops: CDR1 MGHRA, CDR2 YSYEKL. V lost 3 bases and J lost 3; bases outside the gene matches: 10.

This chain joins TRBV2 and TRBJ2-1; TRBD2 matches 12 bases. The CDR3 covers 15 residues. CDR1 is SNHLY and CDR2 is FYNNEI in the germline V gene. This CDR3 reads CVRTHLLAGGNEQFF. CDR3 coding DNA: TGTGTTAGAACCCACCTACTAGCGGGAGGCAATGAGCAGTTCTTC.

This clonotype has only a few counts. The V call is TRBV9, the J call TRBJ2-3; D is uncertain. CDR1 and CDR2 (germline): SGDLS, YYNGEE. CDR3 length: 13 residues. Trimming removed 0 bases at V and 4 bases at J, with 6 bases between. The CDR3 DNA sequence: TGTGCCAGCAGCGTAGGACCCCCAGATACGCAGTATTTT. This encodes CASSVGPPDTQYF.

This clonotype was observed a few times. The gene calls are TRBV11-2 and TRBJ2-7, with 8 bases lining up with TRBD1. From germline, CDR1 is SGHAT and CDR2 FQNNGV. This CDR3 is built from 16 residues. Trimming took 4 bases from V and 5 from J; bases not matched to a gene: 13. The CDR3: CASSSSGQGQRDEQYF. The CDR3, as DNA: TGTGCCAGCAGCTCCTCCGGACAGGGACAACGGGACGAGCAGTACTTC.

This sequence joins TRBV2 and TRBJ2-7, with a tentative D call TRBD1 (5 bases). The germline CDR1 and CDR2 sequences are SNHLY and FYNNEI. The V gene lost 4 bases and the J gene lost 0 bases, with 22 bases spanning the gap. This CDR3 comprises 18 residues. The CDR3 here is CASSGVGADTTISYEQYF. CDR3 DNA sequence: TGTGCCAGCAGTGGGGTAGGGGCGGACACCACGATCTCCTACGAGCAGTACTTC.

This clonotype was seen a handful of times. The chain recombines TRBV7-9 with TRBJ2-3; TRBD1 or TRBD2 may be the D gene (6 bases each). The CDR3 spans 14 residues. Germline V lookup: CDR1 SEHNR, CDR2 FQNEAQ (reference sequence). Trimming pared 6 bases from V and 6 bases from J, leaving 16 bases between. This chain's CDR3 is CASSTRRGLDTQYF. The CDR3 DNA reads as TGTGCCAGCAGTACCCGTCGGGGGCTGGATACGCAGTATTTT.

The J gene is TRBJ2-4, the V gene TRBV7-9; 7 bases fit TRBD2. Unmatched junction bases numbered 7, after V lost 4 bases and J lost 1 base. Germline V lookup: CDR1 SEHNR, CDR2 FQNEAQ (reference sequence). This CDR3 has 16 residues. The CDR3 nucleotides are TGTGCCAGCAGCTCGGTGCGGGGGTTCGCCAAAAACATTCAGTACTTC. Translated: CASSSVRGFAKNIQYF.

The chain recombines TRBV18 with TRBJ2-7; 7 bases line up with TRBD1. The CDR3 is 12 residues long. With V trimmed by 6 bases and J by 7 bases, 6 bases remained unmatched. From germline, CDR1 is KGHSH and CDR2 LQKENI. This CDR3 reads CASSTGAWEQYF. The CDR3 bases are TGTGCCAGCTCTACAGGGGCTTGGGAGCAGTACTTC.

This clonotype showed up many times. The CDR3 region has the DNA TGTGCCAGCAGCTTAGGTAGCGGGAGATACAATGAGCAGTTCTTC. It codes for CASSLGSGRYNEQFF. The chain couples TRBV7-2 to TRBJ2-1; TRBD2 agrees at 9 bases. CDR1 and CDR2 from the germline V gene are SGHTA and FQGNSA. The CDR3 extends over 15 amino acids. V lost 1 base and J lost 4; bases outside the gene matches: 2.

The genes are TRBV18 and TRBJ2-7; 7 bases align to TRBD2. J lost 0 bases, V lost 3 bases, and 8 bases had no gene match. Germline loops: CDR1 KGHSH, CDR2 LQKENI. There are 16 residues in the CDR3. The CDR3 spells CASSPYTSASSYEQYF. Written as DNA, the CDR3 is TGTGCCAGCTCACCCTACACTAGCGCGAGCTCCTACGAGCAGTACTTC.

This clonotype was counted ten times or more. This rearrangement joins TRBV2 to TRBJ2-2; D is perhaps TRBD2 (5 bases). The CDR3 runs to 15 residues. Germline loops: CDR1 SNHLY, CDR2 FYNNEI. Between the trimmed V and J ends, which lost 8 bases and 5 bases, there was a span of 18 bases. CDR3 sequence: CASGLEGPRTGELFF. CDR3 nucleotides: TGTGCCAGCGGCCTAGAGGGTCCGAGGACCGGGGAGCTGTTTTTT.

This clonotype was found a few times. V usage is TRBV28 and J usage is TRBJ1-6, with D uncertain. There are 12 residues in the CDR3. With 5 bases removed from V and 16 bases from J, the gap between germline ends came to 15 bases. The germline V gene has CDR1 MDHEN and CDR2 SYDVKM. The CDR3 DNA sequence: TGTGCCAGCAGTAACTTTCAGTCGAAGCTCCACTTT. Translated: CASSNFQSKLHF. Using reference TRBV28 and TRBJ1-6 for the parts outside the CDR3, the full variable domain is DVKVTQSSRYLVKRTGEKVFLECVQDMDHENMFWYRQDPGLGLRLIYFSYDVKMKEKGDIPEGYSVSREKKERFSLILESASTNQTSMYLCASSNFQSKLHFGNGTRLTVT.

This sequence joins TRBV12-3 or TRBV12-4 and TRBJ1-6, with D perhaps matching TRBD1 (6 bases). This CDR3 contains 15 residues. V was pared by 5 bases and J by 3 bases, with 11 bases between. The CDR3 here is CASSPGAIYNSPLHF. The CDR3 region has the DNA TGTGCCAGCAGTCCAGGGGCGATCTATAATTCACCCCTCCACTTT.

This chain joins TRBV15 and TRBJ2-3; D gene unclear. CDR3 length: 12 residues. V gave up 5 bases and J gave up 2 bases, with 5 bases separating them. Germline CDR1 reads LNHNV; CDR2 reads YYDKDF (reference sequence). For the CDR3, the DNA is TGTGCCACCAGCGTCTTCACAGATACGCAGTATTTT. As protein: CATSVFTDTQYF.

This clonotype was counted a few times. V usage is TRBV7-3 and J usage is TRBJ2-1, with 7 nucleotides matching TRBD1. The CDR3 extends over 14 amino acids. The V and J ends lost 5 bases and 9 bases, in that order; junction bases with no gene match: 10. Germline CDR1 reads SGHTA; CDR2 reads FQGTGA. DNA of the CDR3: TGTGCCAGCAGCGCTTCCGGGACAGTGGGTGAGCAGTTCTTC. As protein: CASSASGTVGEQFF.

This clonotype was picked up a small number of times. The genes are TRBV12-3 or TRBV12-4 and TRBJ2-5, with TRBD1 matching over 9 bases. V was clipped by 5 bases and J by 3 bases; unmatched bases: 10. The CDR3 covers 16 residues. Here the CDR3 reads CASSLTLGQGKETQYF. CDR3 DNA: TGTGCCAGCAGTCTCACTCTTGGACAGGGGAAAGAGACCCAGTACTTC.

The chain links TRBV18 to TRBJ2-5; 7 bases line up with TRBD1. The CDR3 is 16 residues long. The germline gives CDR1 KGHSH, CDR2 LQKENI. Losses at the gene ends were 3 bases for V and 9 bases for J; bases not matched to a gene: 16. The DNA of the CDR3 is TGTGCCAGCTCACCCACCCACAGGGGCGAGCCTGGGCCCCAGTACTTC. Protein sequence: CASSPTHRGEPGPQYF.

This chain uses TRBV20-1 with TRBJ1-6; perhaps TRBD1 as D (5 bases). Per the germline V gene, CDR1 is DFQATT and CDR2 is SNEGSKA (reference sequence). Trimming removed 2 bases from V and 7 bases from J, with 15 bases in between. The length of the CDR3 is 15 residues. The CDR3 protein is CSARPPGRSNSPLHF. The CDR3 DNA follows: TGCAGTGCTAGACCCCCGGGACGCTCAAATTCACCCCTCCACTTT.

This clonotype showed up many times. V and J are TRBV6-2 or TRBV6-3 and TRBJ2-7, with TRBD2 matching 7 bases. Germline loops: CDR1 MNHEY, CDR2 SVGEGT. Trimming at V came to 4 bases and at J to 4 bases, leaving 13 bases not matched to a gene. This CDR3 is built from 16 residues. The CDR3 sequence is CASSLGGGRGWYEQYF. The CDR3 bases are TGTGCCAGCAGTTTGGGAGGCGGGAGAGGATGGTACGAGCAGTACTTC.

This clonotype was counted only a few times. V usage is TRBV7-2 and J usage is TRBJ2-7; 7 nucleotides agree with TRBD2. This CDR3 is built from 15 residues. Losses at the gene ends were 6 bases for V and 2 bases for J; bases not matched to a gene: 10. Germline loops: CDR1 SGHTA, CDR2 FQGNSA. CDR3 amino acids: CASSLSTSDTYEQYF. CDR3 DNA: TGTGCCAGCAGTCTGTCAACTAGCGACACCTACGAGCAGTACTTC.

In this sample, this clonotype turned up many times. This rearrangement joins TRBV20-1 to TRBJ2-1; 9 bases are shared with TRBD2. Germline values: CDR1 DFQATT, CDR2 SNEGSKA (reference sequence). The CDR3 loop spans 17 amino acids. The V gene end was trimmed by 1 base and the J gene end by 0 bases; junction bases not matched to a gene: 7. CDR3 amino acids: CSARGSGSPGSYNEQFF. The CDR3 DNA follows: TGCAGTGCTAGAGGTAGCGGGAGCCCAGGCTCCTACAATGAGCAGTTCTTC.

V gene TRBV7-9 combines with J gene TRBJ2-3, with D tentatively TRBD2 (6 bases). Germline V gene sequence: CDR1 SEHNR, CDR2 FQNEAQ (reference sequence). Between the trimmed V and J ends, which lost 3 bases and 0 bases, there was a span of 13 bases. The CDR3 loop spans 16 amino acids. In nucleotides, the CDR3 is TGTGCCAGCAGCTTCGCGCGGGACCCAAGCACAGATACGCAGTATTTT. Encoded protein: CASSFARDPSTDTQYF.